This T cell receptor (beta chain) was profiled in a study of graft-versus-host responses after intestinal transplantation. Study as a whole: Grafts were multivisceral, liver-intestinal, or isolated intestinal. Recipients were all induced with anti-thymocyte globulin, then given tacrolimus and steroids for two to three years.

This clone was counted only a few times. The CDR3 has 14 amino acids. Germline loops: CDR1 PRHDT, CDR2 FYEKMQ (reference sequence). V lost 4 bases and J lost 2, with 9 bases in between. Irradiated, violet-dye-labeled stimulator cells, roughly 200,000 in number, were plated with roughly 200,000 CFSE-labeled responder cells. The responders that had proliferated, CFSE-low CD3+CD4+ and CD3+CD8+ cells, were sorted after the reaction. Using immunoSEQ multiplex PCR, the repertoire was profiled, and TCRdb retains in-frame clones only, with some absent. The sample contains 10,000 to 15,000 clones, under 40% of which appear only once.

The TCR originated in a human patient who received an intestinal transplant. The genes are TRBV13 and TRBJ1-5; unclear D gene. The material sequenced was alloreactive CD8+ T cells from a mixed lymphocyte reaction culture, taken before intestinal transplant. Subset here: CFSE-low proliferating T cells sorted from roughly 6-day pre-transplant mixed lymphocyte reaction (GvH or HvG direction). For the CDR3, the DNA is TGTGCCAGCAGCTCGGGTCGCGGCAATCAGCCCCAGCATTTT. Residues: CASSSGRGNQPQHF.